This T cell receptor beta chain was sequenced in a study of OX40 agonist ivuxolimab in advanced cancers. Study background: A diagnosis of hepatocellular carcinoma, melanoma, renal cell or head and neck cancer was present in dose-escalation patients.

Libraries were prepared by immunoSEQ multiplex PCR; TCRdb keeps only in-frame clonotypes and omits some of them. The sample records some 72,000 clones, roughly four fifths being singletons. This CDR3 comprises 14 residues. The trim removed 6 bases at V and 4 bases at J, leaving 8 bases unmatched. Per germline, CDR1 MNHNY and CDR2 SVGAGI (reference sequence). Sample: CD4+ or CD8+ T cells sorted from blood, taken in a trial of the OX40 agonist ivuxolimab. This receptor was identified in an adult with an advanced solid tumor such as melanoma, head and neck, liver or kidney cancer. The V and J genes are TRBV6-6 and TRBJ1-1; TRBD1 matches at 7 bases. CDR3 DNA: TGTGCCAGCAGACAGGGGAGCAAGGGCACTGAAGCTTTCTTT. The encoded protein is CASRQGSKGTEAFF.